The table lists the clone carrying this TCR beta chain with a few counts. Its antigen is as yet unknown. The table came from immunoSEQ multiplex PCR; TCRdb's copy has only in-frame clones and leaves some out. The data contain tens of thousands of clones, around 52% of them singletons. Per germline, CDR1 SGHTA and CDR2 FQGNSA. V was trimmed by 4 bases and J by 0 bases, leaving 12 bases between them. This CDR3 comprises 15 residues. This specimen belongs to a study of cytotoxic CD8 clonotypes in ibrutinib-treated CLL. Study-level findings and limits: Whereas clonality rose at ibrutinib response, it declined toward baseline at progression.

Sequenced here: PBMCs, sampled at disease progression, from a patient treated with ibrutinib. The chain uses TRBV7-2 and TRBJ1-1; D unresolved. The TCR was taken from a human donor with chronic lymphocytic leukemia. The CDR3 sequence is CASSSRRGLNTEAFF. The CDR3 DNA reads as TGTGCCAGCAGCTCGCGCAGAGGGTTGAACACTGAAGCTTTCTTT.